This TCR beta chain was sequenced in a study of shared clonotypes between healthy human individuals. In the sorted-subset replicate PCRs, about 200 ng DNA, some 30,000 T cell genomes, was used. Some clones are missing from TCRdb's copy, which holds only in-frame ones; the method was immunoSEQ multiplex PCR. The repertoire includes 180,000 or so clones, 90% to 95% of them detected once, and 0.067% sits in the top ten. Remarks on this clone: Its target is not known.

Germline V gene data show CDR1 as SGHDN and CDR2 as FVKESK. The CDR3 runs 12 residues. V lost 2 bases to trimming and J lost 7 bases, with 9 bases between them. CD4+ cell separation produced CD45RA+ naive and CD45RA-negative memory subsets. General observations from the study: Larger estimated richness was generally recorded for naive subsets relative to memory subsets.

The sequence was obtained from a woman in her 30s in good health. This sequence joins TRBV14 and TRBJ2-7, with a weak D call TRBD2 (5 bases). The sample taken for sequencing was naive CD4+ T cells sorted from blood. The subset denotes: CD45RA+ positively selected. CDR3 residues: CASSQSGIEQYF. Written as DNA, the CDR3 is TGTGCCAGCAGCCAATCGGGGATTGAGCAGTACTTC.